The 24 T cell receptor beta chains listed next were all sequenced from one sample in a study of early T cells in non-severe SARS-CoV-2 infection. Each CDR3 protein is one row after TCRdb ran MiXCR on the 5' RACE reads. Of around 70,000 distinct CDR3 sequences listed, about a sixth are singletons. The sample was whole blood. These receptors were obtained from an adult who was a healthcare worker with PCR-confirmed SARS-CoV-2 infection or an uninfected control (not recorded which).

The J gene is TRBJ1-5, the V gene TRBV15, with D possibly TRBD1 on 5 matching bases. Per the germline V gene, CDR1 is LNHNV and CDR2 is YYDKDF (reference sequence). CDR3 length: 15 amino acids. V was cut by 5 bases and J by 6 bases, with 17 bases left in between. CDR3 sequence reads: CATSSIGRGVQPQHF. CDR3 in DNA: TGTGCCACCAGCTCAATAGGGAGGGGAGTTCAGCCCCAGCATTTT.

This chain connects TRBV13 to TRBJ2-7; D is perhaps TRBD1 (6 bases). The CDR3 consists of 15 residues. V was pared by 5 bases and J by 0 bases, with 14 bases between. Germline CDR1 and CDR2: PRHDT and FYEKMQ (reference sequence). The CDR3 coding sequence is TGTGCCAGCAGCCCTAGGACAGATCACTCCTACGAGCAGTACTTC. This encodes CASSPRTDHSYEQYF.

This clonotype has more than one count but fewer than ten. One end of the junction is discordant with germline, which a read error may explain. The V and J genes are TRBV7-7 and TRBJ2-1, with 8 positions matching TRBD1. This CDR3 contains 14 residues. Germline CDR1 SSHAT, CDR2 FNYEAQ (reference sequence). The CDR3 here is CASSPGQGSNEQFF. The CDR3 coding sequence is TGTGCTAGCAGCCCAGGACAGGGTTCCAATGAGCAGTTCTTC.

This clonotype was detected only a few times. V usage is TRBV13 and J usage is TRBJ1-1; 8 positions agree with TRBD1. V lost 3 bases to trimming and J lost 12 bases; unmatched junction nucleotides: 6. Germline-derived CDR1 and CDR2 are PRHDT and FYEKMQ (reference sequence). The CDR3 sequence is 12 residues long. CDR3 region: CASSLWTGRTFF. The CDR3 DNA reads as TGTGCCAGCAGCTTGTGGACAGGGCGTACTTTCTTT.

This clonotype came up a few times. The DNA of the CDR3 is TGTGCCAGCAGTTTAATGCAGGGGGGGTCACCCCTCCACTTT. The encoded protein is CASSLMQGGSPLHF. The genes are TRBV6-6 and TRBJ1-6, with 7 bases lining up with TRBD1. The ends lost 4 bases at V and 10 bases at J; junction bases unmatched: 7. Germline V lookup: CDR1 MNHNY, CDR2 SVGAGI (reference sequence). The CDR3 sequence is 14 residues long.

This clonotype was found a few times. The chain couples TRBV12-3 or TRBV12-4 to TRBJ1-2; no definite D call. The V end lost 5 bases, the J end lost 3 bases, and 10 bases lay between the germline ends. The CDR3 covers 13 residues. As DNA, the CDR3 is TGTGCCAGCAGTCCTTCCGGCTACTATGGCTACACCTTC. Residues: CASSPSGYYGYTF.

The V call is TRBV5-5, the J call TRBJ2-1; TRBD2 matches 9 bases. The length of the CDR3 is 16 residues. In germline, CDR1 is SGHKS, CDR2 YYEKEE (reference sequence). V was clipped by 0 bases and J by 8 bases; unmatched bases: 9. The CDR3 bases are TGTGCCAGCAGCTTGGCGATGCGGGAGGGCGTGGATGAGCAGTTCTTC. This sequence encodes CASSLAMREGVDEQFF.

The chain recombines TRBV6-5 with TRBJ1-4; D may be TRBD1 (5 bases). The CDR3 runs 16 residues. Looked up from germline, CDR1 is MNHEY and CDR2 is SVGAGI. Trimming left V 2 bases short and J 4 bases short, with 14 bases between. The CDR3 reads CASSYTAGRSNEKLFF. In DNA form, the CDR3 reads TGTGCCAGCAGTTACACAGCGGGACGGAGTAATGAAAAACTGTTTTTT.

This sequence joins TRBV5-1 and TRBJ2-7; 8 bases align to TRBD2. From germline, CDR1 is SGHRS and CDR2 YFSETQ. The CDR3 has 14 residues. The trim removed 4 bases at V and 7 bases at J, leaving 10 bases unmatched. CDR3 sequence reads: CASSGGTRLEEQYF. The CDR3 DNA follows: TGCGCCAGCAGCGGAGGGACTAGGCTAGAAGAGCAGTACTTC.

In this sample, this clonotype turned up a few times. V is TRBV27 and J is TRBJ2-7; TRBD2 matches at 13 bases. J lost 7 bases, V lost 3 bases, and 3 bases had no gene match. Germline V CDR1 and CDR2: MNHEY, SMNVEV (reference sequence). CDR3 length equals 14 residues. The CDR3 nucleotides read TGTGCCAGCAGTTTTACTAGCGGGAGGGGGGAGCAGTACTTC. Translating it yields CASSFTSGRGEQYF.

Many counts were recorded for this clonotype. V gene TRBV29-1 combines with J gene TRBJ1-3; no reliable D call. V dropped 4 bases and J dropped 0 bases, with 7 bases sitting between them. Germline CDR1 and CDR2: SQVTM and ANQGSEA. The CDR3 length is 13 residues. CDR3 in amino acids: CSVASHSGNTIYF. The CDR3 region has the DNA TGCAGCGTTGCATCCCACTCTGGAAACACCATATATTTT.

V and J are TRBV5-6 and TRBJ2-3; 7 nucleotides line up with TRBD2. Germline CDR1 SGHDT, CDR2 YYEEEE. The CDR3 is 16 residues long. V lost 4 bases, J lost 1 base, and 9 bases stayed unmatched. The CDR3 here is CASSPGLTFGTDTQYF. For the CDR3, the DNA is TGTGCCAGCAGCCCGGGACTAACCTTCGGCACAGATACGCAGTATTTT.

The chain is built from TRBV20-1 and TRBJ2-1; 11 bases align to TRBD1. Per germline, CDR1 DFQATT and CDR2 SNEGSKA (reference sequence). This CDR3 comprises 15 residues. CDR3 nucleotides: TGCAGCCCCATGGGGACAGGGGGCTCCTACAATGAGCAGTTCTTC. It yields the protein CSPMGTGGSYNEQFF.

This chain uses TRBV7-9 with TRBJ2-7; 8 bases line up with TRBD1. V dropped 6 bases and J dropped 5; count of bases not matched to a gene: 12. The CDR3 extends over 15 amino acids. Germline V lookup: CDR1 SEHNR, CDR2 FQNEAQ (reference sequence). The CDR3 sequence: CASSKTGTGVHEQYF. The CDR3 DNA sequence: TGTGCCAGCAGTAAGACCGGGACAGGCGTCCACGAGCAGTACTTC.

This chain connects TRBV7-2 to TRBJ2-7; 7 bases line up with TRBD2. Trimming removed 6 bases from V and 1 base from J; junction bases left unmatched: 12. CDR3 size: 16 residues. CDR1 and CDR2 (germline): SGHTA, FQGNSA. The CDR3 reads CASRLTSAGGSYEQYF. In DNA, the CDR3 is TGTGCCAGCAGGCTAACTAGCGCCGGGGGATCCTACGAGCAGTACTTC.

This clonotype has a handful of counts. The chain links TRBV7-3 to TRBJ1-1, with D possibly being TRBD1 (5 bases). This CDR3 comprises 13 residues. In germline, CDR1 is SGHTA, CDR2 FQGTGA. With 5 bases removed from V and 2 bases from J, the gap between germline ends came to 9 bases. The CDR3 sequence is CASSPTVNTEAFF. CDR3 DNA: TGTGCCAGCAGCCCGACAGTAAACACTGAAGCTTTCTTT. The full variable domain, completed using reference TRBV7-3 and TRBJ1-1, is GAGVSQTPSNKVTEKGKYVELRCDPISGHTALYWYRQSLGQGPEFLIYFQGTGAADDSGLPNDRFFAVRPEGSVSTLKIQRTERGDSAVYLCASSPTVNTEAFFGQGTRLTVV.

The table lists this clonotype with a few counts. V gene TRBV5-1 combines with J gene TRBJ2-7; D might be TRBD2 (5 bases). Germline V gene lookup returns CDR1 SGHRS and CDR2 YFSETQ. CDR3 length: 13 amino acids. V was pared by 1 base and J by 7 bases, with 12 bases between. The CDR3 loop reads CASSLTVSGEQYF. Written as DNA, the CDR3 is TGCGCCAGCAGCTTGACTGTCTCGGGAGAGCAGTACTTC.

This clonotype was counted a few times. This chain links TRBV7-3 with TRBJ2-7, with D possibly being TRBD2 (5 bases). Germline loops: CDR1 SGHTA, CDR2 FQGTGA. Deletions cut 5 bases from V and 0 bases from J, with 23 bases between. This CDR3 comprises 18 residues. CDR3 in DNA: TGTGCCAGCAGCCTCCACCTGCTGAGGAGCGGAAACTCCTACGAGCAGTACTTC. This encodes CASSLHLLRSGNSYEQYF.

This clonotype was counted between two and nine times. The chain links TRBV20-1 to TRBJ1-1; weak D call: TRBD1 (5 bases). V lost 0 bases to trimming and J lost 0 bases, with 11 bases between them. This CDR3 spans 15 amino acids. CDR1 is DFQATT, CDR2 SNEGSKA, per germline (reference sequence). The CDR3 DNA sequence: TGCAGTGCTAGAGAGTCCGAGGGGCTGAACACTGAAGCTTTCTTT. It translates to CSARESEGLNTEAFF.

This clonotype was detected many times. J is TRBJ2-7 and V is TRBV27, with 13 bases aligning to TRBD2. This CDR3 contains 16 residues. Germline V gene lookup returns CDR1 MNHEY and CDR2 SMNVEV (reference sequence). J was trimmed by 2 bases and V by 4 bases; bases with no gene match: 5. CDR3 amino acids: CASSSWTSGRPYEQYF. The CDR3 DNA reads TGTGCCAGCAGTTCATGGACTAGCGGGAGACCCTACGAGCAGTACTTC.

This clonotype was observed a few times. This CDR3 is CASSFTGNGVLTF. CDR3 nucleotide sequence: TGTGCCAGCAGTTTTACAGGGAATGGCGTCCTGACTTTC. The chain recombines TRBV12-3 or TRBV12-4 with TRBJ2-6; a possible D gene is TRBD1 (6 bases). The CDR3 has 13 residues. The V end was cut by 3 bases, the J end by 12 bases, with 12 bases between.

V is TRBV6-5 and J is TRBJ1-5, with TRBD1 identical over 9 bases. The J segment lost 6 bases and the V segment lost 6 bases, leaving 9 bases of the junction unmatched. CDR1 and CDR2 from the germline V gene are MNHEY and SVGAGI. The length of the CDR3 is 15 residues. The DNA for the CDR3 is TGTGCCAGCAGCAGAGGACAGGGGAGTACTCAGCCCCAGCATTTT. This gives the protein CASSRGQGSTQPQHF.

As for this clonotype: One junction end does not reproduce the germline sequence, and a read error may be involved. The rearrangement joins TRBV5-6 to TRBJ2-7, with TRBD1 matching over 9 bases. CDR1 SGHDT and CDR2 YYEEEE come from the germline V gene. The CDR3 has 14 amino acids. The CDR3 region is CASSRGTGSYVQYF. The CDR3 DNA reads TGTGCCAGCAGCCGAGGGACAGGGTCCTACGTGCAGTACTTC.

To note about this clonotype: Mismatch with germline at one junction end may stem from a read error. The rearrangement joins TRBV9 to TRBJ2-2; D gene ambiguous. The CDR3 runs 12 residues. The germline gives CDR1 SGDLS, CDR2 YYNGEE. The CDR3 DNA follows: TGTGCCAACAGCACCTACACCGGGGAGCTGTTTTTT. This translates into CANSTYTGELFF.